The text below deals with one T cell receptor beta chain. The authors' processing: For nucleated cells, counts were estimated from reference gene primer amplification. Only in-frame clones appear in the TCRdb table, and some are missing; sequencing was by immunoSEQ multiplex PCR. That table supplies the V and J calls and clone size; D and trimming were determined from the DNA. Of more than 120,000 clones in the sample, approximately 88% are singletons; the top ten hold 28%. In germline, CDR1 is SGHRS, CDR2 YFSETQ. V was cut by 5 bases and J by 3 bases, with 9 bases left in between. CDR3 length: 12 residues. This specimen belongs to a study of blood T cell repertoires in COVID-19. Study summary: Collection of acute and convalescent COVID-19 samples took place in the United States, Italy and Spain.

The V call is TRBV5-1, the J call TRBJ2-7; D is unresolved. Sequencing was done on a sample of peripheral blood. The TCR originated in a human donor in a cohort sampled during active COVID-19. The CDR3 DNA follows: TGCGCCAGCAGTAACGACAACTACGAGCAGTACTTC. Translated, it gives CASSNDNYEQYF.